The 19 T cell receptor beta chains below all came from one sample that was sequenced in a study of regulatory T cells in long-lasting Graves disease. CDR3-region Arm-PCR and iRepertoire HTBI primers produced the TCR beta libraries. In TCRdb, the multiplex PCR reads were re-called with MiXCR into one record per CDR3 protein. Of roughly 400,000 distinct CDR3 sequences listed, 15% are singletons. Time point here: newly diagnosed GD, antithyroid drugs for less than 3 months. RNA extracted from PBMCs served as the sequencing template. The data were also submitted as part of a second study, on T cells in Graves' hyperthyroidism and ophthalmopathy.

The sequencing here drew on peripheral blood mononuclear cells (PBMCs), taken at new diagnosis, from a patient treated with antithyroid drugs. The receptors originated from a woman between 35 and 50 years old with Graves disease.

This clonotype was seen repeatedly, ten times or more. This sequence joins TRBV28 and TRBJ2-7; 7 nucleotides line up with TRBD1. Germline trimming cut 1 base from V and 3 bases from J; bases unmatched to any gene: 3. Germline CDR1 is MDHEN and CDR2 is SYDVKM. The CDR3 is 14 residues long. The CDR3 spells CASSLLGGHYEQYF. DNA for the CDR3: TGTGCCAGCAGTTTATTAGGGGGCCACTACGAGCAGTACTTC. The variable domain in full, completed from reference TRBV28 and TRBJ2-7, reads DVKVTQSSRYLVKRTGEKVFLECVQDMDHENMFWYRQDPGLGLRLIYFSYDVKMKEKGDIPEGYSVSREKKERFSLILESASTNQTSMYLCASSLLGGHYEQYFGPGTRLTVT.

This clonotype occurred many times. This chain uses TRBV12-3 or TRBV12-4 with TRBJ2-3, with 10 bases lining up with TRBD1. The CDR3 has 16 residues. Unmatched junction bases numbered 13, after V lost 6 bases and J lost 7 bases. DNA for the CDR3: TGTGCCAGCAGCCGAGACCTTGGGACAGGGGTAAATACGCAGTATTTT. Protein sequence: CASSRDLGTGVNTQYF.

This clonotype was found many times. The V and J genes are TRBV11-2 and TRBJ2-3; D assignment may be TRBD1 or TRBD2 (6 bases each). Germline CDR1 SGHAT, CDR2 FQNNGV. The CDR3 contains 14 residues. The ends were cut back, 2 bases at V and 14 bases at J, with 20 bases in the middle. The CDR3 sequence is CASSLKQGLIHSYF. The CDR3 DNA is TGTGCCAGCAGCTTAAAACAGGGACTCATTCACTCGTATTTT.

This clonotype was seen many times. The junction departs from germline at one end; a sequencing error may be responsible. The chain employs TRBV11-2 and TRBJ2-7; possible D gene TRBD2, 6 bases. This CDR3 is 14 amino acids long. CDR1 and CDR2 from the germline V gene are SGHAT and FQNNGV. Here the CDR3 reads CASGLSLTSNEQYF. CDR3 nucleotide sequence: TGTGCCAGCGGCTTATCCTTAACTAGCAACGAGCAGTACTTC.

At least ten counts were recorded for this clonotype. The chain combines TRBV11-2 with TRBJ2-7, with 7 positions matching TRBD1. The CDR3 loop spans 15 amino acids. J gave up 3 bases and V 10 bases, and 15 bases lay outside the gene matches. Germline V gene data show CDR1 as SGHAT and CDR2 as FQNNGV. The CDR3, as DNA: TGTGCCAACACCAACTCGGGACAGCCTTTCTACGAGCAGTACTTC. Translating it yields CANTNSGQPFYEQYF. Supplemented by reference TRBV11-2 and TRBJ2-7, the full variable domain reads EAGVAQSPRYKIIEKRQSVAFWCNPISGHATLYWYQQILGQGPKLLIQFQNNGVVDDSQLPKDRFSAERLKGVDSTLKIQPAKLEDSAVYLCANTNSGQPFYEQYFGPGTRLTVT.

This clonotype came up many times. The chain uses TRBV6-5 and TRBJ2-1; D may be TRBD2 (6 bases). Trimming removed 2 bases at V and 0 bases at J, with 8 bases between. There are 15 residues in the CDR3. CDR1 and CDR2 (germline): MNHEY, SVGAGI. The CDR3 loop reads CASSYGGNSYNEQFF. The CDR3 bases are TGTGCCAGCAGTTACGGCGGGAACTCCTACAATGAGCAGTTCTTC.

This clonotype was seen at least ten times. The chain is built from TRBV2 and TRBJ2-7; D is ambiguous. The V end lost 1 base, the J end lost 0 bases, and 13 bases lay between the germline ends. CDR1 SNHLY and CDR2 FYNNEI come from the germline V gene. The CDR3 has 16 amino acids. The CDR3 loop reads CASSEGWRTNSYEQYF. The CDR3 DNA reads as TGTGCCAGCAGTGAAGGTTGGCGGACCAACTCCTACGAGCAGTACTTC.

This clonotype has a count of ten or more. The chain combines TRBV20-1 with TRBJ2-5, with a possible D match to TRBD1 (6 bases). The CDR3 spans 14 residues. Germline lookup yields CDR1 DFQATT and CDR2 SNEGSKA (reference sequence). V was clipped by 1 base and J by 4 bases, with 13 bases between them. The CDR3 DNA is TGCAGTGCTAGAGCCCTGGTAGGGGGAGAGACCCAGTACTTC. Amino acid sequence: CSARALVGGETQYF.

This clonotype appeared many times. This rearrangement joins TRBV27 to TRBJ2-1, with 9 bases aligning to TRBD2. This CDR3 is 15 amino acids long. J gave up 8 bases and V 2 bases, and 7 bases lay outside the gene matches. The germline V gene encodes CDR1 MNHEY and CDR2 SMNVEV (reference sequence). Written as DNA, the CDR3 is TGTGCCAGCAGTTTAGCGGCGGGAGGGCCTTATGAGCAGTTCTTC. Protein sequence: CASSLAAGGPYEQFF.

This clonotype showed up many times. The genes are TRBV28 and TRBJ2-6; perhaps TRBD2 as D (5 bases). The CDR3 loop spans 15 amino acids. Trimming cost V 3 bases and J 0 bases, with 6 bases left between them. In germline, CDR1 is MDHEN, CDR2 SYDVKM. CDR3 region: CASSFTSSGANVLTF. The CDR3, as DNA: TGTGCCAGCAGTTTCACTAGCTCTGGGGCCAACGTCCTGACTTTC.

This chain connects TRBV5-1 to TRBJ2-1, with 12 bases that match TRBD2. CDR1 is SGHRS and CDR2 is YFSETQ in the germline V gene. The CDR3 is 16 amino acids. Trimming at V came to 2 bases and at J to 5 bases, leaving 5 bases not matched to a gene. CDR3 amino acids: CASSFGASGRDNEQFF. CDR3 nucleotide sequence: TGCGCCAGCAGCTTCGGCGCTAGCGGGAGGGACAATGAGCAGTTCTTC.

V usage is TRBV13 and J usage is TRBJ2-5, with no clear D. Trimming pared 5 bases from V and 5 bases from J, leaving 15 bases between. Germline CDR1 and CDR2: PRHDT and FYEKMQ (reference sequence). The CDR3 has 14 amino acids. The CDR3 loop reads CASSQRDSHETQYF. CDR3 nucleotides: TGTGCCAGCAGCCAAAGGGATTCGCACGAGACCCAGTACTTC.

This clonotype occurred many times. The chain links TRBV20-1 to TRBJ2-1, with 8 bases lining up with TRBD2. This CDR3 contains 13 residues. Germline values: CDR1 DFQATT, CDR2 SNEGSKA (reference sequence). J lost 6 bases, V lost 6 bases, and 7 bases had no gene match. As DNA, the CDR3 is TGCAGTGCCCTCCGGACTAGCTTCAATGAGCAGTTCTTC. This encodes CSALRTSFNEQFF.

This clonotype was detected ten times or more. The rearrangement uses TRBV20-1 and TRBJ1-6; D remains unclear. This CDR3 is 17 amino acids long. Trimming removed 0 bases at V and 0 bases at J, with 12 bases between. Germline V gene data show CDR1 as DFQATT and CDR2 as SNEGSKA (reference sequence). The CDR3 sequence is CSAREGQSSSYNSPLHF. The CDR3 DNA sequence: TGCAGTGCTAGAGAAGGGCAGTCGAGCTCCTATAATTCACCCCTCCACTTT.

This clonotype was counted at least ten times. The V call is TRBV18, the J call TRBJ2-7; 10 bases align to TRBD2. CDR1 KGHSH and CDR2 LQKENI come from the germline V gene. The CDR3 runs to 16 residues. After removal of 3 bases from V and 7 bases from J, the junction contained 12 bases not matched to a gene. CDR3 amino acids: CASSPPSSGSTGEQYF. The DNA for the CDR3 is TGTGCCAGCTCACCGCCCTCTAGCGGGAGTACGGGTGAGCAGTACTTC.

To note about this clonotype: A much larger clone lies one base from this, so it may be a read error. The gene calls are TRBV7-9 and TRBJ2-1; TRBD2 matches at 7 bases. CDR1 is SEHNR and CDR2 is FQNEAQ in the germline V gene (reference sequence). The V segment lost 2 bases and the J segment 5 bases; nucleotides outside the gene matches: 3. This CDR3 region has 14 residues. CDR3 in DNA: TGTGCCAGCAGCTTATGGGGAGGGCACAATGAGCAGTTCTTC. This sequence encodes CASSLWGGHNEQFF.

This clonotype came up many times. The chain recombines TRBV7-3 with TRBJ2-2; D unresolved. Per germline, CDR1 SGHTA and CDR2 FQGTGA. This CDR3 is 15 amino acids long. DNA of the CDR3: TGTGTCCCCGGGTGCTTATTGGTGAACACCGGGGAGCTGTTTTTT. Its protein product is CVPGCLLVNTGELFF.

CDR3 nucleotides: TGTGCCAGCAGCTGGCGGACTAGCGGAGGCGGGGAGCTGTTTTTT. It yields the protein CASSWRTSGGGELFF. The J gene is TRBJ2-2, the V gene TRBV7-9; 10 bases are a match to TRBD2. The length of the CDR3 is 15 residues. J lost 7 bases, V lost 4 bases, and 6 bases had no gene match. Germline assignment: CDR1 SEHNR and CDR2 FQNEAQ (reference sequence).

This clonotype was observed at least ten times. The chain recombines TRBV25-1 with TRBJ2-3; TRBD2 matches 9 bases. The CDR3 has 15 amino acids. Looked up from germline, CDR1 is MGHDK and CDR2 is SYGVNS. Trimming took 4 bases from V and 4 from J; bases not matched to a gene: 6. The CDR3: CASSVSGSIADTQYF. The DNA of the CDR3 is TGTGCCAGCAGTGTTAGCGGGAGCATAGCAGATACGCAGTATTTT.